This TCR beta chain comes out of a study of blood T cell repertoires in COVID-19. V lost 2 bases, J lost 4 bases, and 4 bases stayed unmatched. CDR1 and CDR2 (germline): SGHRS, YFSETQ. This CDR3 spans 15 amino acids. TCRdb's copy holds only in-frame clones and misses some; the assay was immunoSEQ multiplex PCR. Here the sample spans almost 70,000 clones, 70% to 90% being singletons. Source material: peripheral blood. The chain employs TRBV5-1 and TRBJ2-2; 8 bases are a match to TRBD1. The source of this sequence is a woman aged 65 to 85 with acute or convalescent COVID-19. CDR3 nucleotides: TGCGCCAGCAGCTTAGCACAGGGGGGCACCGGGGAGCTGTTTTTT. Translation: CASSLAQGGTGELFF.